These T cell receptor beta chains were read from a single sample in a study of cytomegalovirus exposure and HLA in healthy donors. TCRdb's copy holds only in-frame clones and misses some; the assay was immunoSEQ multiplex PCR. Counted here are a few hundred thousand clones, roughly 80% occurring once; the ten biggest clones make up 0.2% to 0.25%. The sequenced sample consisted of PBMCs. The receptors derive from a girl aged 2 to 9 in good health and CMV-seronegative. The CDR3 runs from the conserved cysteine through the conserved F or W. The order of the fields is clone size, J gene, V gene, D gene, CDR3 DNA, CDR3 protein. The D gene is left open where the match is weak. For some rows the clone size is stated as once, few or many, or as a class when expanded; others skip it.

clone size: .
J gene: TRBJ2-1
V gene: TRBV4-1
D gene: TRBD2
CDR3 DNA: TGCGCCAGCAGCCAAAAAGTGCTAGCGGGATACAGGAGCTCCTACAATGAGCAGTTCTTC
CDR3 protein: CASSQKVLAGYRSSYNEQFF

clone size: .
J gene: TRBJ1-1
V gene: TRBV19
D gene: .
CDR3 DNA: TGTGCCAGTAGTATAACAATGAACACTGAAGCTTTCTTT
CDR3 protein: CASSITMNTEAFF

clone size: .
J gene: TRBJ2-1
V gene: TRBV29-1
D gene: TRBD1
CDR3 DNA: TGCAGCGTTTCCCAACGATCACAGGGGGATGAGCAGTTCTTC
CDR3 protein: CSVSQRSQGDEQFF

clone size: few
J gene: TRBJ2-7
V gene: TRBV7-9
D gene: .
CDR3 DNA: TGTTCCAGCAGCCCCTCCTCCTACGAGCAGTACTTC
CDR3 protein: CSSSPSSYEQYF

clone size: few
J gene: TRBJ2-1
V gene: TRBV19
D gene: .
CDR3 DNA: TGTGCCAGTAGTATGGGGGGGCCCTACAATGAGCAGTTCTTC
CDR3 protein: CASSMGGPYNEQFF

clone size: .
J gene: TRBJ1-2
V gene: TRBV5-6
D gene: .
CDR3 DNA: TGTGCCAGCACCGAATATACAGGGAGCTGCTGCTATGGCTACACCTTC
CDR3 protein: CASTEYTGSCCYGYTF

clone size: .
J gene: TRBJ1-1
V gene: TRBV6-5
D gene: TRBD1
CDR3 DNA: TGTGCCAGCAGTCATTCGGGACAGGCGGGGACTGAAGCTTTCTTT
CDR3 protein: CASSHSGQAGTEAFF

clone size: .
J gene: TRBJ2-1
V gene: TRBV9
D gene: TRBD2
CDR3 DNA: TGTGCCAGCGCGACTAGCCTATTGTACAATGAGCAGTTCTTC
CDR3 protein: CASATSLLYNEQFF

clone size: .
J gene: TRBJ2-7
V gene: TRBV6-1
D gene: .
CDR3 DNA: TGTGCCAGCAGTGAACTAACAGGGCGATTTCCCTACGAGCAGTACTTC
CDR3 protein: CASSELTGRFPYEQYF

clone size: .
J gene: TRBJ2-1
V gene: TRBV11-2
D gene: .
CDR3 DNA: TGTGCCAGCACACGTTCGAGCTCCTACAATGAGCAGTTCTTC
CDR3 protein: CASTRSSSYNEQFF